Described below is a single T cell receptor (beta chain) sequence and its context. Method: immunoSEQ multiplex PCR; TCRdb's copy keeps in-frame clones and lacks some. The data show under 75,000 clones, 92% seen once. The data derive from a study of lymphopenia after photon versus proton radiotherapy. Germline CDR1 MNHNY, CDR2 SVGAGI (reference sequence). V was pared by 6 bases and J by 6 bases, with 14 bases of the junction left unmatched. The CDR3 has 16 amino acids. This chain joins TRBV6-6 and TRBJ1-2; 9 bases match TRBD1. The sequence was collected from a woman aged 40 to 49 with cholangiocarcinoma. The material was peripheral blood, obtained from a patient treated with photon-based radiotherapy. As DNA, the CDR3 is TGTGCCAGCAGATCCTTTTTAACAGGGGGCTCGGATGGCTACACCTTC. As protein: CASRSFLTGGSDGYTF.